A single sample is the source of the 27 T cell receptor beta chains below, sequenced in a study of T cell changes during pregnancy in multiple sclerosis. The method was immunoSEQ multiplex PCR; TCRdb's version includes in-frame clones alone and lacks a portion of them. The sample includes tens of thousands of clones, around 96% of them seen just once. This specimen consisted of peripheral blood, obtained in the second trimester of pregnancy. The source is a female donor with multiple sclerosis, enrolled in a pregnancy study.

In nucleotides, the CDR3 is TGTGCCAGCAGGTACGGACTCGCCGGAGGCACTGAAGCTTTCTTT. Its protein product is CASRYGLAGGTEAFF. This rearrangement joins TRBV2 to TRBJ1-1; D remains ambiguous. V was clipped by 6 bases and J by 4 bases, with 18 bases between them. This CDR3 has 15 residues. Germline V gene sequence: CDR1 SNHLY, CDR2 FYNNEI.

This chain links TRBV9 with TRBJ2-2; D not resolved. Germline V gives CDR1 SGDLS, CDR2 YYNGEE. The V gene lost 2 bases and the J gene lost 0 bases, with 5 bases spanning the gap. The CDR3 is made up of 14 amino acids. In nucleotides, the CDR3 is TGTGCCAGCAGCGTTGTAGCGAACACCGGGGAGCTGTTTTTT. Protein sequence: CASSVVANTGELFF.

This chain uses TRBV9 with TRBJ1-6, with a possible D match to TRBD1 (6 bases). The germline CDR1 and CDR2 sequences are SGDLS and YYNGEE. Trimming cost V 0 bases and J 10 bases, with 11 bases left between them. This CDR3 region has 14 residues. CDR3 nucleotide sequence: TGTGCCAGCAGCGTAGAGGGGGGGCTATCACCCCTCCACTTT. Residues: CASSVEGGLSPLHF.

The rearrangement joins TRBV7-2 to TRBJ2-2; 10 positions agree with TRBD2. There are 15 residues in the CDR3. V dropped 7 bases and J dropped 4; count of bases not matched to a gene: 6. Germline values: CDR1 SGHTA, CDR2 FQGNSA. CDR3 bases: TGTGCCAGCAACCCTAGCGGGGGAAGCACCGGGGAGCTGTTTTTT. Its protein is CASNPSGGSTGELFF.

This rearrangement joins TRBV29-1 to TRBJ2-7; 11 bases line up with TRBD2. The CDR3 totals 14 residues. Germline CDR1 SQVTM, CDR2 ANQGSEA. V gave up 4 bases and J gave up 4 bases; unmatched junction bases: 6. CDR3 residues: CSVAASGRSYEQYF. The CDR3 nucleotides are TGCAGCGTTGCTGCTAGCGGGAGGTCGTACGAGCAGTACTTC.

This chain uses TRBV5-6 with TRBJ1-2; D is perhaps TRBD1 (6 bases). Germline loops: CDR1 SGHDT, CDR2 YYEEEE. V shed 3 bases and J shed 4 bases, with 16 bases lying between them. The CDR3 runs 15 residues. CDR3 DNA sequence: TGTGCCAGCAGCTCGGTCACAGGGTTTGGCTATGGCTACACCTTC. It is translated as CASSSVTGFGYGYTF. Full variable domain (outside the CDR3, taken from reference TRBV5-6 and TRBJ1-2): DAGVTQSPTHLIKTRGQQVTLRCSPKSGHDTVSWYQQALGQGPQFIFQYYEEEERQRGNFPDRFSGHQFPNYSSELNVNALLLGDSALYLCASSSVTGFGYGYTFGSGTRLTVV.

The genes are TRBV5-5 and TRBJ1-2; 7 positions agree with TRBD1. This CDR3 has 13 residues. Germline CDR1 reads SGHKS; CDR2 reads YYEKEE (reference sequence). V lost 4 bases, J lost 6 bases, and 6 bases stayed unmatched. The CDR3 here is CASSLTGDDGYTF. CDR3 nucleotide sequence: TGTGCCAGCAGCCTTACAGGGGACGATGGCTACACCTTC.

The chain recombines TRBV5-6 with TRBJ1-6; tentative D call: TRBD1 (6 bases). Germline V gene data show CDR1 as SGHDT and CDR2 as YYEEEE. Trimming pared 1 base from V and 0 bases from J, leaving 17 bases between. The CDR3 covers 19 residues. The CDR3 region is CASSLRGGTPSSYNSPLHF. In DNA form, the CDR3 reads TGTGCCAGCAGCTTGCGTGGGGGCACCCCGAGCTCCTATAATTCACCCCTCCACTTT.

J is TRBJ1-5 and V is TRBV18; D is perhaps TRBD1 (5 bases). The germline CDR1 and CDR2 sequences are KGHSH and LQKENI. The V end lost 1 base, the J end lost 3 bases, and 7 bases lay between the germline ends. The CDR3 consists of 14 residues. CDR3 amino acids: CASSPQGVNQPQHF. CDR3 in DNA: TGTGCCAGCTCACCACAAGGGGTCAATCAGCCCCAGCATTTT.

V gene TRBV5-1 combines with J gene TRBJ2-7; TRBD1 is a possible D gene (6 bases). This CDR3 is built from 13 residues. Germline V gene lookup returns CDR1 SGHRS and CDR2 YFSETQ. The germline V and J ends were trimmed by 2 bases and 3 bases, with 9 bases remaining between them. The DNA of the CDR3 is TGCGCCAGCAGCTTAAAACAGGGCTACGAGCAGTACTTC. It translates to CASSLKQGYEQYF.

CDR3 sequence reads: CASSVLPQAGAGNEQFF. DNA of the CDR3: TGTGCCAGCAGCGTACTTCCCCAAGCGGGAGCGGGCAATGAGCAGTTCTTC. This rearrangement joins TRBV9 to TRBJ2-1; 8 bases are a match to TRBD2. Trimming removed 1 base from V and 6 bases from J; junction bases left unmatched: 12. The CDR3 sequence is 17 residues long. Germline CDR1 and CDR2: SGDLS and YYNGEE.

DNA of the CDR3: TGTGCCAGCAGTTCGACAGGGGCTAATGAAAAACTGTTTTTT. This codes for CASSSTGANEKLFF. This chain links TRBV28 with TRBJ1-4; 8 bases are shared with TRBD1. The CDR3 extends over 14 amino acids. Germline CDR1 MDHEN, CDR2 SYDVKM. The V segment lost 4 bases and the J segment 3 bases; nucleotides outside the gene matches: 1.

This chain joins TRBV7-2 and TRBJ2-6; tentatively, D is TRBD1 (5 bases). Deletions cut 3 bases from V and 3 bases from J, with 9 bases between. This CDR3 spans 15 amino acids. The germline gives CDR1 SGHTA, CDR2 FQGNSA. In DNA form, the CDR3 reads TGTGCCAGCAGCTTCAGGGCGGTTGGGGCCAACGTCCTGACTTTC. It specifies CASSFRAVGANVLTF.

The chain employs TRBV2 and TRBJ2-5; D is unresolved. The CDR3 spans 16 residues. Germline CDR1 and CDR2: SNHLY and FYNNEI. Trimming cost V 6 bases and J 3 bases, with 20 bases left between them. CDR3 sequence: CASRVLSWVDKETQYF. DNA for the CDR3: TGTGCCAGCAGAGTCCTATCCTGGGTTGACAAAGAGACCCAGTACTTC. Together with reference TRBV2 and TRBJ2-5, the CDR3 gives the full variable domain: EPEVTQTPSHQVTQMGQEVILRCVPISNHLYFYWYRQILGQKVEFLVSFYNNEISEKSEIFDDQFSVERPDGSNFTLKIRSTKLEDSAMYFCASRVLSWVDKETQYFGPGTRLLVL.

This rearrangement joins TRBV6-5 to TRBJ2-6; a possible D gene is TRBD2 (5 bases). CDR3 size: 12 residues. V gave up 7 bases and J gave up 4 bases, with 5 bases separating them. From germline, CDR1 is MNHEY and CDR2 SVGAGI. The CDR3 bases are TGTGCCAGCACGGGGGGGGCCAACGTCCTGACTTTC. Encoded protein: CASTGGANVLTF.

This rearrangement joins TRBV15 to TRBJ1-5; D might be TRBD1 (5 bases). Deletions cut 0 bases from V and 2 bases from J, with 8 bases between. The V gene's germline CDR1 is LNHNV and CDR2 YYDKDF (reference sequence). The CDR3 has 15 amino acids. The CDR3 sequence is CATSRDARGNQPQHF. The CDR3 DNA is TGTGCCACCAGCAGAGATGCCAGGGGCAATCAGCCCCAGCATTTT.

The rearrangement uses TRBV10-1 and TRBJ1-2; TRBD1 might be the D (5 bases). The CDR3 runs to 13 residues. V was pared by 9 bases and J by 4 bases, with 15 bases between. CDR1 and CDR2 from the germline V gene are WNHNN and SYGVQD (reference sequence). CDR3 sequence: CASFERGLYGYTF. Written as DNA, the CDR3 is TGCGCCAGTTTTGAGAGGGGACTCTATGGCTACACCTTC.

The chain carries TRBV18 and TRBJ2-5; 7 bases map to TRBD2. Germline V gives CDR1 KGHSH, CDR2 LQKENI. Losses at the gene ends were 6 bases for V and 5 bases for J; bases not matched to a gene: 6. The CDR3 covers 13 residues. CDR3 amino acids: CASSQRGGETQYF. CDR3 DNA sequence: TGTGCCAGCTCGCAAAGGGGAGGGGAGACCCAGTACTTC.

The rearrangement uses TRBV11-2 and TRBJ2-1, with D maybe TRBD1 (6 bases). Per the germline V gene, CDR1 is SGHAT and CDR2 is FQNNGV. Trimming shortened V by 8 bases and J by 6 bases, and 17 bases separated the two germline ends. The CDR3 consists of 14 residues. The CDR3 sequence: CASSSRQEFNEQFF. The CDR3 DNA sequence: TGTGCCAGCTCCTCGCGACAGGAGTTCAATGAGCAGTTCTTC.

V and J are TRBV2 and TRBJ2-3, with 11 nucleotides matching TRBD2. The junction had 10 bases not matched to a gene; V was cut back by 5 bases and J by 0 bases. The CDR3 is made up of 18 amino acids. Germline CDR1 reads SNHLY; CDR2 reads FYNNEI. CDR3 bases: TGTGCCAGCAGTTTTCGACTAGCGGGGACATCTAGCACAGATACGCAGTATTTT. Encoded protein: CASSFRLAGTSSTDTQYF.

This chain uses TRBV7-2 with TRBJ1-6; no firm D call. Germline loops: CDR1 SGHTA, CDR2 FQGNSA. The CDR3 has 16 amino acids. V gave up 2 bases and J gave up 0 bases, with 8 bases separating them. CDR3 residues: CASSLTGSSYNSPLHF. The CDR3 DNA sequence: TGTGCCAGCAGCTTAACGGGAAGCTCCTATAATTCACCCCTCCACTTT.

This clone appeared a single time. This chain connects TRBV9 to TRBJ1-2; TRBD1 might be the D (5 bases). CDR1 and CDR2 from the germline V gene are SGDLS and YYNGEE. The CDR3 has 16 amino acids. Trimming left V 0 bases short and J 11 bases short, with 23 bases between. The CDR3 loop reads CASSVVGGSAPVSYTF. The CDR3 bases are TGTGCCAGCAGCGTAGTGGGGGGGTCTGCCCCCGTAAGTTACACCTTC.

The chain is built from TRBV19 and TRBJ1-1; TRBD1 matches at 8 bases. This CDR3 spans 13 amino acids. The trim removed 6 bases at V and 1 base at J, leaving 1 base unmatched. The germline CDR1 and CDR2 sequences are LNHDA and SQIVND (reference sequence). CDR3 nucleotides: TGTGCCAGTAGAGGACAGGGGAACACTGAAGCTTTCTTT. The encoded protein is CASRGQGNTEAFF.

The V gene is TRBV10-3, the J gene TRBJ2-7; 9 bases map to TRBD1. The CDR3 sequence is 14 residues long. Germline CDR1 and CDR2: ENHRY and SYGVKD. After removal of 6 bases from V and 2 bases from J, the junction contained 5 bases not matched to a gene. This CDR3 reads CAISGTGLAYEQYF. In DNA form, the CDR3 reads TGTGCCATCAGCGGGACAGGGCTGGCCTACGAGCAGTACTTC.

The chain links TRBV27 to TRBJ1-6; weak D call: TRBD1 (5 bases). The CDR3 has 11 amino acids. The V gene's germline CDR1 is MNHEY and CDR2 SMNVEV (reference sequence). The V end lost 11 bases, the J end lost 6 bases, and 8 bases lay between the germline ends. Here the CDR3 reads CARQGNSPLHF. The CDR3 DNA follows: TGTGCCCGTCAGGGTAATTCACCCCTCCACTTT.

The V call is TRBV15, the J call TRBJ2-3; 7 positions match TRBD2. V was pared by 3 bases and J by 3 bases, with 3 bases of the junction left unmatched. Germline values: CDR1 LNHNV, CDR2 YYDKDF (reference sequence). The CDR3 sequence is 14 residues long. The CDR3 DNA reads as TGTGCCACCAGCAGGCGGGAGCAGACAGATACGCAGTATTTT. Amino acids: CATSRREQTDTQYF.

This chain connects TRBV6-6 to TRBJ2-1; 9 positions match TRBD2. The CDR3 consists of 16 residues. The V segment lost 7 bases and the J segment 2 bases; nucleotides outside the gene matches: 9. The germline CDR1 and CDR2 sequences are MNHNY and SVGAGI (reference sequence). The CDR3 coding sequence is TGTGCCAGCATTAACGGGGGCGGGAGGGCCTACAATGAGCAGTTCTTC. This sequence encodes CASINGGGRAYNEQFF.